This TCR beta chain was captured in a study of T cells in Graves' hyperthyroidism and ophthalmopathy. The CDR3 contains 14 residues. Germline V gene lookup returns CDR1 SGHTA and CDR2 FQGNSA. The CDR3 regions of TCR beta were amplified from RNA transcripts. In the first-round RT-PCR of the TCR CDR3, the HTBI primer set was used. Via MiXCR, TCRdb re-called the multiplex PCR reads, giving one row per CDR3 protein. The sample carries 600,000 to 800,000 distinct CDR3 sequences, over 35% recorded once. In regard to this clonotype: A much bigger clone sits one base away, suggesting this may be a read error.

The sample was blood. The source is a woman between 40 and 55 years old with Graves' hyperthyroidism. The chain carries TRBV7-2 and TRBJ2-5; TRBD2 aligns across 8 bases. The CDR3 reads CASGFSGMSETQYF. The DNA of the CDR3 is TGTGCCAGCGGCTTTAGCGGGATGTCGGAGACCCAGTACTTC. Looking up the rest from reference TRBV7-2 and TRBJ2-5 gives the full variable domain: GAGVSQSPSNKVTEKGKDVELRCDPISGHTALYWYRQSLGQGLEFLIYFQGNSAPDKSGLPSDRFSAERTGGSVSTLTIQRTQQEDSAVYLCASGFSGMSETQYFGPGTRLLVL.